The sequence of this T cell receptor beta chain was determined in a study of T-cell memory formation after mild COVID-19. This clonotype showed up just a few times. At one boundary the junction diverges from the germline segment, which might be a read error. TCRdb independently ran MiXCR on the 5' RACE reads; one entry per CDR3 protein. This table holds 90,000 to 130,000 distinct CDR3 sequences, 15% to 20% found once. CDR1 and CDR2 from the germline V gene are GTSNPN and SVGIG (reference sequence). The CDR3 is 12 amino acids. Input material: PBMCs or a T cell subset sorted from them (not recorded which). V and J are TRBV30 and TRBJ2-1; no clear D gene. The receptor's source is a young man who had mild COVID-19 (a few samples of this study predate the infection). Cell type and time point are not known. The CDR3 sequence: CAWSDYYSEQFF. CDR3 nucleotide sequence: TGTGCCTGGAGTGACTACTACAGTGAGCAGTTCTTC. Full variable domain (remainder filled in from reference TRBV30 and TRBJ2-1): SQTIHQWPATLVQPVGSPLSLECTVEGTSNPNLYWYRQAAGRGLQLLFYSVGIGQISSEVPQNLSASRPQDRQFILSSKKLLLSDSGFYLCAWSDYYSEQFFGPGTRLTVL.